This TCR beta chain was documented in a study of T cells in Graves' hyperthyroidism and ophthalmopathy. TCR beta CDR3 region amplification was performed from RNA transcripts. First-round RT-PCR of the TCR CDR3 relied on the HTBI primer set. TCRdb re-called the multiplex PCR reads through MiXCR, storing one row per CDR3 protein. Of hundreds of thousands of distinct CDR3 sequences listed, about two fifths were seen once; the top ten hold approximately 10%. J was trimmed by 6 bases and V by 7 bases; bases with no gene match: 3. Germline CDR1 reads SQVTM; CDR2 reads ANQGSEA. There are 11 residues in the CDR3. In this sample, this clonotype turned up many times. The antigen remains unidentified. Study outcomes and limitations: Blood samples included most of the expanded thyroid clonotypes exceeding 0.001.

This rearrangement joins TRBV29-1 to TRBJ1-3; TRBD1 matches at 7 bases. The TCR comes from a man aged 18 to 29 with Graves' hyperthyroidism. The specimen sequenced was blood. CDR3 protein: CSGTGENTIYF. In nucleotides, the CDR3 is TGCAGCGGAACAGGGGAAAACACCATATATTTT.